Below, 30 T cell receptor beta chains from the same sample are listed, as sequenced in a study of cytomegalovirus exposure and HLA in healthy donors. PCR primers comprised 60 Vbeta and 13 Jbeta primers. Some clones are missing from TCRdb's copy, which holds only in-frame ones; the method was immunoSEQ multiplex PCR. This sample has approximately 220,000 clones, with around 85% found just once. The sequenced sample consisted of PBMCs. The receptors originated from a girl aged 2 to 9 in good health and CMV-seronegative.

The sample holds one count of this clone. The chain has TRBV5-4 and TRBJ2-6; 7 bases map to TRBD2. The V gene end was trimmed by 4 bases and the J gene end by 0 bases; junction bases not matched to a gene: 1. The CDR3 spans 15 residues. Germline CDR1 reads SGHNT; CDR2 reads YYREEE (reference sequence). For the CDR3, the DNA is TGTGCCAGCAGCGGGGGGGGCTCTGGGGCCAACGTCCTGACTTTC. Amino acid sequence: CASSGGGSGANVLTF.

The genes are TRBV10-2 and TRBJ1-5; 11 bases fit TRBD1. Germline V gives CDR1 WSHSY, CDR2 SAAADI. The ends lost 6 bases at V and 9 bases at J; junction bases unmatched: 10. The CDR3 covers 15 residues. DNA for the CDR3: TGCGCCAGCAGGGGGGGGGACAGGGGGATGGGGCCCCAGCATTTT. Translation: CASRGGDRGMGPQHF.

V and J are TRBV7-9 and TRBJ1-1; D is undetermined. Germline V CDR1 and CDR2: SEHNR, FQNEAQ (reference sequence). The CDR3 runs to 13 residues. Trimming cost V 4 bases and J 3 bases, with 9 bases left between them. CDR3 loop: CASSSGNHTEAFF. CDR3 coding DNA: TGTGCCAGCAGCTCCGGGAATCACACTGAAGCTTTCTTT.

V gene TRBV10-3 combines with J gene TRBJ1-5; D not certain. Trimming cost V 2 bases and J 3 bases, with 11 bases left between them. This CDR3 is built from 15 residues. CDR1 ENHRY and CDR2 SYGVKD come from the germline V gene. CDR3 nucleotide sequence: TGTGCCATCAGTGAGGCGGGGATGGCCAATCAGCCCCAGCATTTT. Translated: CAISEAGMANQPQHF.

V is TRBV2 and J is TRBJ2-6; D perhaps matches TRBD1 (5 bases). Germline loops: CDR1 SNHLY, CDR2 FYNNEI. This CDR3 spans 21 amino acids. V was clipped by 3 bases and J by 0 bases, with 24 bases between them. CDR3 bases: TGTGCCAGCAGTGATTCGGGCAGGGCGGTCCCGTTCGTCTCTGGGGCCAACGTCCTGACTTTC. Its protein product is CASSDSGRAVPFVSGANVLTF.

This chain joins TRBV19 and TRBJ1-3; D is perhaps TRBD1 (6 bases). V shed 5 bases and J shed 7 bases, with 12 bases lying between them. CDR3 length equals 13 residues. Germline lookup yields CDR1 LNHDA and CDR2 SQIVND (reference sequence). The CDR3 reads CASSGTGLNTIYF. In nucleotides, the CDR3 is TGTGCCAGTAGTGGAACAGGGTTGAACACCATATATTTT. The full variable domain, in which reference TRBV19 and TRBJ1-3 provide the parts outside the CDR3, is DGGITQSPKYLFRKEGQNVTLSCEQNLNHDAMYWYRQDPGQGLRLIYYSQIVNDFQKGDIAEGYSVSREKKESFPLTVTSAQKNPTAFYLCASSGTGLNTIYFGEGSWLTVV.

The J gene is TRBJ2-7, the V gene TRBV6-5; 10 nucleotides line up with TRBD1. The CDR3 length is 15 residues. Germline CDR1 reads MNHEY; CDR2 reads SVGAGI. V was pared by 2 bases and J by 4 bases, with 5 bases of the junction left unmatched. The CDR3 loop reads CASSYGWDRGYEQYF. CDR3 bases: TGTGCCAGCAGTTACGGATGGGACAGGGGATACGAGCAGTACTTC.

CDR3 sequence reads: CASSEESRVGKLFF. Here the CDR3 DNA reads TGTGCCAGCAGTGAAGAATCCAGGGTTGGAAAACTGTTTTTT. The V call is TRBV2, the J call TRBJ1-4; possible D gene TRBD1, 5 bases. Germline V gives CDR1 SNHLY, CDR2 FYNNEI. The CDR3 totals 14 residues. V was shortened by 1 base and J by 10 bases, with 13 bases between the two germline ends.

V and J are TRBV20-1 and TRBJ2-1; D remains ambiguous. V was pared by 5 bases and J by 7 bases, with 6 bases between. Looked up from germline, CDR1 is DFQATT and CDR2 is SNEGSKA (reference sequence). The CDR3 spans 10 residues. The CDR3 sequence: CSARLNEQFF. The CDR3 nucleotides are TGCAGTGCTCGTCTAAATGAGCAGTTCTTC.

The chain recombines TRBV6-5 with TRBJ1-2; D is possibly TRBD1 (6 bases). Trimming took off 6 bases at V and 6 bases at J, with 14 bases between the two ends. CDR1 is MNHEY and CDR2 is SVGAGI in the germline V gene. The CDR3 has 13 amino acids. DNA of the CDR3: TGTGCCAGCAGGCGAGGACAGACAAATGGCTACACCTTC. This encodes CASRRGQTNGYTF.

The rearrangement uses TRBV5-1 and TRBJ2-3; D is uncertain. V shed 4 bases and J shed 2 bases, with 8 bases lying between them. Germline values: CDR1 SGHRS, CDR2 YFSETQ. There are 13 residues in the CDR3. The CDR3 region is CASSNGFTDTQYF. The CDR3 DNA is TGCGCCAGCAGCAACGGTTTCACAGATACGCAGTATTTT.

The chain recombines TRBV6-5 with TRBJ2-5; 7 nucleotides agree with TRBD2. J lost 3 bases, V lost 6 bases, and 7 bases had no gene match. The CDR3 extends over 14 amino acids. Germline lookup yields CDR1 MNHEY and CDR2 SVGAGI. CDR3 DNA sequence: TGTGCCAGCAGAAACTCGGGGAGGGAAGAGACCCAGTACTTC. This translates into CASRNSGREETQYF.

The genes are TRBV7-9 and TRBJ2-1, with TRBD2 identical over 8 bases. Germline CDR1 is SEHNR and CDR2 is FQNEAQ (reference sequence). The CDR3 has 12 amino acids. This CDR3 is CSGGGTYNEQFF. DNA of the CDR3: TGTTCCGGGGGGGGTACATACAATGAGCAGTTCTTC.

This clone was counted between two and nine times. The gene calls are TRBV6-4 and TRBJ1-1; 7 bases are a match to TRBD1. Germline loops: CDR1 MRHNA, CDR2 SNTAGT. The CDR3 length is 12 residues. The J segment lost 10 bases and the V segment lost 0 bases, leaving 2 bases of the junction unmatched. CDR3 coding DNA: TGTGCCAGCAGTGACTCAGGGGGCACAGCTTTCTTT. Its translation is CASSDSGGTAFF.

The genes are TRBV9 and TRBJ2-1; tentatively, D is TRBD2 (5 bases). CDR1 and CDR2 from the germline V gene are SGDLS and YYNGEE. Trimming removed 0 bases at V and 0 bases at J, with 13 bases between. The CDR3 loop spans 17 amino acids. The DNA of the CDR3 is TGTGCCAGCAGCGTAGCTACTGAGCGGAGCTCCTACAATGAGCAGTTCTTC. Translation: CASSVATERSSYNEQFF.

In DNA, the CDR3 is TGTGCCAGCAGCAGGGGACAGGGGTATGGCTACACCTTC. It translates to CASSRGQGYGYTF. The chain links TRBV7-2 to TRBJ1-2; 10 nucleotides agree with TRBD1. The CDR3 consists of 13 residues. Germline V CDR1 and CDR2: SGHTA, FQGNSA. Unmatched junction bases numbered 2, after V lost 5 bases and J lost 5 bases.

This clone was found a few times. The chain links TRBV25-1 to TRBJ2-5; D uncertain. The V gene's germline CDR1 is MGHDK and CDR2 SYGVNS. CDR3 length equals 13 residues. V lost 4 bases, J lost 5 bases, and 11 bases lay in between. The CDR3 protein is CASSANVRETQYF. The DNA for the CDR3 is TGTGCCAGCAGTGCTAACGTGAGGGAGACCCAGTACTTC.

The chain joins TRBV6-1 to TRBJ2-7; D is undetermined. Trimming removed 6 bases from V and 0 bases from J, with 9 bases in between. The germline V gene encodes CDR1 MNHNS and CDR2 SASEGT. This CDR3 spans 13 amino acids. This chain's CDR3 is CASRSKSSYEQYF. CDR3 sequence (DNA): TGTGCCAGCAGGAGCAAGAGCTCCTACGAGCAGTACTTC.

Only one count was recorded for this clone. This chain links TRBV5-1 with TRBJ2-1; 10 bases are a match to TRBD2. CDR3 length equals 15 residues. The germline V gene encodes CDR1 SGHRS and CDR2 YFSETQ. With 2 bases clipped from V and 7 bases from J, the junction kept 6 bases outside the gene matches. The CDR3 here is CASSFSGGSGNEQFF. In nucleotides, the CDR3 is TGCGCCAGCAGCTTTAGCGGGGGGTCCGGGAATGAGCAGTTCTTC.

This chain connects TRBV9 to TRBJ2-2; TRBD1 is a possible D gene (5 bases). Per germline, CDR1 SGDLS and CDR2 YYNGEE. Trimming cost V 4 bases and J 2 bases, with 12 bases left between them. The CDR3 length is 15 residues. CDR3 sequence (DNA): TGTGCCAGCAGCTCCCGACAGACTAACACCGGGGAGCTGTTTTTT. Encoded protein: CASSSRQTNTGELFF.

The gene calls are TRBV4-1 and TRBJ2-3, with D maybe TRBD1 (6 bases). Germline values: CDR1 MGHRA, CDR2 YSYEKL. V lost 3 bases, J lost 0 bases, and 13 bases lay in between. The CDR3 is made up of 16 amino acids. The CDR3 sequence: CASSQIMQGSTDTQYF. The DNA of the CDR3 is TGCGCCAGCAGCCAGATTATGCAGGGGAGCACAGATACGCAGTATTTT.

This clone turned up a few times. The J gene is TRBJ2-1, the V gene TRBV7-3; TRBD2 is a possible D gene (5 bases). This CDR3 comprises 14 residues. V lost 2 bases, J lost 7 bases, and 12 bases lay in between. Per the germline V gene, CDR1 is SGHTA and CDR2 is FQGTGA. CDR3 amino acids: CASSLGYRGNEQFF. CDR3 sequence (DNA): TGTGCCAGCAGCTTAGGGTATCGGGGAAATGAGCAGTTCTTC.

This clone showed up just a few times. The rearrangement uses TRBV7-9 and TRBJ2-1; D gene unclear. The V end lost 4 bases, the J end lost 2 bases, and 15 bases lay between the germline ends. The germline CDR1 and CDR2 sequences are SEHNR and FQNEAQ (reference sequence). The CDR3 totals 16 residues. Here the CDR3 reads CASSSETLRTYNEQFF. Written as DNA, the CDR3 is TGTGCCAGCAGCTCCGAGACTCTCCGGACCTACAATGAGCAGTTCTTC.

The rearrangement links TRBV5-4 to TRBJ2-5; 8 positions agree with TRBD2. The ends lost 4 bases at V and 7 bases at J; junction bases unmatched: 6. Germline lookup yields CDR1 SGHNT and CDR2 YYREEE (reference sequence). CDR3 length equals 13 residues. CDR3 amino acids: CASSAGREGTQYF. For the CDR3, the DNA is TGTGCCAGCAGCGCGGGACGGGAGGGGACCCAGTACTTC.

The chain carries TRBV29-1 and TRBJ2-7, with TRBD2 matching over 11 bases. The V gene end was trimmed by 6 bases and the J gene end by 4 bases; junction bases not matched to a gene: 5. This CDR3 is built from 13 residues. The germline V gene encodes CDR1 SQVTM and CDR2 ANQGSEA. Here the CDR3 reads CSVLTSGIYEQYF. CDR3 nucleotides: TGCAGCGTCCTGACTAGCGGGATTTACGAGCAGTACTTC.

CDR3 protein: CASSTLRDSRANEQYF. The DNA of the CDR3 is TGTGCCAGCAGCACTCTCCGGGACAGTAGGGCCAACGAGCAGTACTTC. This sequence joins TRBV5-4 and TRBJ2-7, with TRBD1 identical over 7 bases. With 4 bases clipped from V and 5 bases from J, the junction kept 15 bases outside the gene matches. This CDR3 is built from 16 residues. The germline V gene encodes CDR1 SGHNT and CDR2 YYREEE (reference sequence). The variable domain in full, completed from reference TRBV5-4 and TRBJ2-7, reads ETGVTQSPTHLIKTRGQQVTLRCSSQSGHNTVSWYQQALGQGPQFIFQYYREEENGRGNFPPRFSGLQFPNYSSELNVNALELDDSALYLCASSTLRDSRANEQYFGPGTRLTVT.

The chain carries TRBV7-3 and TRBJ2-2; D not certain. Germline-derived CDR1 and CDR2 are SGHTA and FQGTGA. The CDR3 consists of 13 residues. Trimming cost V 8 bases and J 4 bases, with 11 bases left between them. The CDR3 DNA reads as TGTGCCAGCGGGCAGATGGCCACCGGGGAGCTGTTTTTT. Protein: CASGQMATGELFF.

The CDR3 reads CASSLTSGSIYNEQFF. CDR3 nucleotide sequence: TGTGCCAGTAGTCTGACTAGCGGGTCCATCTACAATGAGCAGTTCTTC. The chain recombines TRBV19 with TRBJ2-1, with 10 bases fitting TRBD2. CDR3 length: 16 residues. V lost 5 bases to trimming and J lost 3 bases; unmatched junction nucleotides: 7. Germline V gives CDR1 LNHDA, CDR2 SQIVND (reference sequence).

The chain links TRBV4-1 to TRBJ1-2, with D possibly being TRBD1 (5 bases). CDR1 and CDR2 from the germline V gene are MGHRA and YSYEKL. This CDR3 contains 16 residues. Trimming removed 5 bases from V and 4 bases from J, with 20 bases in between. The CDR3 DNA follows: TGCGCCAGCAGCTCCAAGATGGTAGGGGCAGGCTATGGCTACACCTTC. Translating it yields CASSSKMVGAGYGYTF.

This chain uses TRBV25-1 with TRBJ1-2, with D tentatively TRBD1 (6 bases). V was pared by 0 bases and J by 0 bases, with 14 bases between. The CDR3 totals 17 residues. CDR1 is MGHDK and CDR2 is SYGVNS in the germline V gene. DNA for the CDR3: TGTGCCAGCAGTGAATACGAGGGGACAACAACTAACTATGGCTACACCTTC. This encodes CASSEYEGTTTNYGYTF.